A selection of T cell receptor beta chains follows, all from one sample in a study of blood T cell repertoires in COVID-19. Sequencing used immunoSEQ multiplex PCR; TCRdb keeps in-frame clones, though not all of them. Of approximately 270,000 clones in the sample, under 90% are singletons; the top ten hold approximately 2.2%. What was sequenced was peripheral blood. All receptors derive from a man aged 50 to 59 with acute or convalescent COVID-19. The conserved cysteine and the conserved F or W are not part of the CDR3 here. The size of a clone is reported for some rows only, either as once, few or many, or as a class for expanded clones.

TRBJ1-1 | 11 | NA | TRBV5-1 | ASSDRGLLQAF
TRBJ2-7 | 16 | NA | TRBV18 | ASSPFGQGQRSSYEQY
TRBJ2-1 | 14 | NA | TRBV18 | ASSPLAGSSYNEQF
TRBJ2-3 | 11 | NA | TRBV12-3/TRBV12-4 | ASSEKTGSTQY
TRBJ1-3 | 16 | NA | TRBV9 | ASSVEGQGGLSGNTIY
TRBJ2-7 | 12 | NA | TRBV15 | ATSRAAGSYEQY
TRBJ1-3 | 14 | NA | TRBV5-1 | ASSPTTGGIGNTIY
TRBJ1-1 | 11 | few | TRBV29-1 | SAWREFNTEAF
TRBJ2-3 | 12 | NA | TRBV7-8 | ASSPQGSTDTQY
TRBJ2-7 | 14 | NA | TRBV6-5 | ASSYASWDRVGEQY
TRBJ1-1 | 12 | NA | TRBV27 | ASSLSGGNTEAF
TRBJ1-2 | 9 | NA | TRBV6-2/TRBV6-3 | ASSYFRGYT
TRBJ1-4 | 14 | NA | TRBV27 | ASSLGLQGANEKLF
TRBJ2-3 | 14 | NA | TRBV9 | ASSLATSGGLDTQY
TRBJ2-7 | 9 | few | TRBV5-1 | ASSDSREQY
TRBJ1-2 | 10 | NA | TRBV30 | AWNDGTYGYT
TRBJ2-7 | 13 | once | TRBV4-1 | ASTPVWDSSYEQY
TRBJ2-3 | 13 | NA | TRBV19 | ASSAERGATDTQY
TRBJ1-6 | 15 | NA | TRBV9 | ASSPQDSFSYNSPLH
TRBJ1-2 | 11 | NA | TRBV18 | ASSRQGNYGYT
TRBJ1-1 | 12 | NA | TRBV7-3 | ASSLIGGNTEAF
TRBJ2-5 | 15 | NA | TRBV3-1/TRBV3-2 | ASSQGTSGGRGETQY
TRBJ2-3 | 13 | NA | TRBV4-2 | ASSQVVSPGDTQY
TRBJ1-4 | 11 | NA | TRBV6-5 | ASSRTGDEKLF
TRBJ2-7 | 12 | NA | TRBV5-4 | ASSLGEGGDEQY
TRBJ2-3 | 14 | NA | TRBV7-3 | ASSLTTSGGIGTQY
TRBJ2-1 | 13 | NA | TRBV29-1 | SVEGEPLHYNEQF
TRBJ1-6 | 20 | NA | TRBV6-6 | ASSQFRKSAPGHQKFNSPLH
TRBJ1-2 | 14 | NA | TRBV7-9 | ASSQADLTGRYGYT
TRBJ1-1 | 11 | NA | TRBV7-9 | ASSIGTRAEAF
TRBJ1-1 | 11 | NA | TRBV5-8 | ASSLAGYTEAF
TRBJ2-5 | 16 | NA | TRBV11-2 | ASSLGPGQERLGETQY
TRBJ1-5 | 13 | NA | TRBV7-8 | ASSFDRASNQPQH
TRBJ1-1 | 14 | NA | TRBV3-1/TRBV3-2 | ASSRNDRGPNTEAF
TRBJ1-4 | 13 | NA | TRBV4-2 | ASSGPGTAAEKLF
TRBJ1-2 | 11 | NA | TRBV14 | ASSRRQGDGYT
TRBJ2-7 | 12 | NA | TRBV9 | ASSPGQASYEQY
TRBJ2-1 | 9 | many | TRBV10-2 | ASRETNEQF
TRBJ2-1 | 11 | NA | TRBV5-1 | ASSLDSYNEQF
TRBJ2-1 | 12 | NA | TRBV5-5 | ASSTGTAYNEQF